These 2 T cell receptor beta chains came from one sample sequenced in a study of shared clonotypes between healthy human individuals. Only in-frame clones appear in the TCRdb table, and some are missing; sequencing was by immunoSEQ multiplex PCR. Here the sample spans some 2,400,000 clones, around 95% being singletons. Sequenced sample: naive CD4+ T cells sorted from blood. As to subset: CD45RA+ positively selected. These TCRs come from a man between 18 and 29 years old in good health.

The V call is TRBV2, the J call TRBJ2-3; the D is unclear. Germline V gene sequence: CDR1 SNHLY, CDR2 FYNNEI. Trimming stripped 2 bases from V and 2 bases from J, with 11 bases between. This CDR3 is built from 15 residues. The CDR3 sequence is CASSERVSFTDTQYF. The CDR3 bases are TGTGCCAGCAGTGAAAGGGTTAGTTTCACAGATACGCAGTATTTT.

The V and J genes are TRBV7-2 and TRBJ2-3, with D tentatively TRBD1 (6 bases). This CDR3 comprises 14 residues. Germline assignment: CDR1 SGHTA and CDR2 FQGNSA. V was shortened by 4 bases and J by 2 bases, with 10 bases between the two germline ends. CDR3 nucleotide sequence: TGTGCCAGCAGCTCAGGGGATTTCACAGATACGCAGTATTTT. Protein sequence: CASSSGDFTDTQYF.